The following is a TCR beta chain sequence with its context. The V gene end was trimmed by 4 bases and the J gene end by 5 bases; junction bases not matched to a gene: 2. The CDR3 has 14 amino acids. Germline V CDR1 and CDR2: SGHRS, YFSETQ. This sample is drawn from a study of blood T cell repertoires in COVID-19. Study-wide background: Sample material is recorded as cDNA or gDNA derived from T cells, B-cell-depleted T cells, or PBMCs.

Per the authors' pipeline: Estimation of nucleated cell counts was performed using reference gene primer amplification. Clones were read by immunoSEQ multiplex PCR, and TCRdb kept only the in-frame ones, dropping some. D and trimming were read from the DNA, whereas the V and J calls and clone size are those reported in that table. This table holds 290,000 or so clones, approximately 85% found once. The sequenced sample consisted of peripheral blood. The chain carries TRBV5-1 and TRBJ1-4; 10 bases line up with TRBD1. This receptor was identified in a man aged 50-59 years with active or convalescent COVID-19. CDR3 sequence: CASSPGQGNEKLFF. The CDR3 nucleotides read TGCGCCAGCAGCCCGGGACAGGGGAATGAAAAACTGTTTTTT.